The following is a T cell receptor beta chain sequence with its context. CDR3 length: 15 amino acids. CDR1 is SGHTS, CDR2 YDEGEE, per germline. J was trimmed by 7 bases and V by 0 bases; bases with no gene match: 8. This entry comes from a study of cytotoxic CD8 clonotypes in ibrutinib-treated CLL. For the study at large: When averaged across all of the samples, the counts came to 255,043 productive templates and about 89,000 productive rearrangements.

The table came from immunoSEQ multiplex PCR; TCRdb's copy has only in-frame clones and leaves some out. Of about 45,000 clones in the sample, about 69% are singletons; the top ten hold about 22%. This receptor was obtained from a human donor with chronic lymphocytic leukemia. The sequencing used PBMCs, collected after 24 months of ibrutinib treatment. The chain links TRBV5-8 to TRBJ1-2, with 8 bases that match TRBD1. The CDR3 here is CASSLVGTGNSGYTF. DNA of the CDR3: TGTGCCAGCAGCTTGGTGGGGACAGGCAACAGTGGCTACACCTTC. Full variable domain (outside the CDR3, taken from reference TRBV5-8 and TRBJ1-2): EAGVTQSPTHLIKTRGQQATLRCSPISGHTSVYWYQQALGLGLQFLLWYDEGEERNRGNFPPRFSGRQFPNYSSELNVNALELEDSALYLCASSLVGTGNSGYTFGSGTRLTVV.